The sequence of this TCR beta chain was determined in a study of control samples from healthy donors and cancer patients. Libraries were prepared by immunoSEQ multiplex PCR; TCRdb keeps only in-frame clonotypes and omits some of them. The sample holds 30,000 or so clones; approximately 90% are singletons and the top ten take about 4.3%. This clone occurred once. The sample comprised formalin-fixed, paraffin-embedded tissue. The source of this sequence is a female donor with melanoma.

The CDR3 here is CASSDRDSTYEQYF. CDR3 DNA sequence: TGTGCCAGCAGCGACCGGGACAGTACCTACGAGCAGTACTTC. J is TRBJ2-7 and V is TRBV28; TRBD1 matches 7 bases. Germline CDR1 reads MDHEN; CDR2 reads SYDVKM. The CDR3 spans 14 residues. The V segment lost 6 bases and the J segment 2 bases; nucleotides outside the gene matches: 7.